This TCR beta chain appears in the sequencing data of a study of CD8 T cells in ankylosing spondylitis. Study-wide results and caveats: Disease-linked clones were found to be CD8+ and relatively rare in peripheral blood. Among TCR beta sequences, a motif of under ten highly homologous variants appeared characteristic of ankylosing spondylitis blood.

The table lists this clonotype with a few counts. The antigen is unknown. The CDR3 runs 13 residues. CDR1 SQVTM and CDR2 ANQGSEA come from the germline V gene. V was clipped by 0 bases and J by 11 bases, with 16 bases between them. Via MiXCR, TCRdb re-called the 5' RACE reads, giving one row per CDR3 protein. The profile shows a few hundred thousand distinct CDR3 sequences, approximately 20% of them singletons. The chain links TRBV29-1 to TRBJ1-1; D possibly corresponds to TRBD1 (6 bases). The sample was blood, either unsorted or a sorted T cell fraction (not recorded which). The origin of this receptor is a male donor with ankylosing spondylitis. CDR3 amino acids: CSVEDLGQFDAFF. CDR3 nucleotides: TGCAGCGTTGAAGACCTCGGACAGTTTGACGCTTTCTTT.